A selection of T cell receptor beta chains follows, all from one sample in a study of cytomegalovirus exposure and HLA in healthy donors. Assay: immunoSEQ multiplex PCR; the TCRdb copy retains only in-frame clones and omits some. The sample holds around 100,000 clones, almost 85% seen once. The specimen sequenced was PBMCs. These receptors all stem from a woman under 30 in good health and CMV-seropositive. CDR3s leave out the opening cysteine and the closing phenylalanine or tryptophan. Rows give clone size only sometimes, using once, few, many, or a class for an expanded clone.

J gene: TRBJ2-7; V gene: TRBV2; clone size: NA; CDR3 protein: ASEDSGISYEQY
J gene: TRBJ1-3; V gene: TRBV6-6; clone size: NA; CDR3 protein: ASSYGQGNTIY
J gene: TRBJ2-6; V gene: TRBV28; clone size: NA; CDR3 protein: ASSFGELLFSGANVLT
J gene: TRBJ2-6; V gene: TRBV5-1; clone size: NA; CDR3 protein: ASSREVSGANVLT
J gene: TRBJ2-7; V gene: TRBV28; clone size: NA; CDR3 protein: ASSFLASGDYEQY
J gene: TRBJ2-1; V gene: TRBV7-2; clone size: NA; CDR3 protein: ASSLDTVQF
J gene: TRBJ2-1; V gene: TRBV10-2; clone size: NA; CDR3 protein: ASSDRRGQDGPEGF
J gene: TRBJ1-2; V gene: TRBV4-1; clone size: NA; CDR3 protein: ASSQVISVLRLLA
J gene: TRBJ1-2; V gene: TRBV10-3; clone size: NA; CDR3 protein: AISESQDRHGYT
J gene: TRBJ2-1; V gene: TRBV5-1; clone size: many; CDR3 protein: ASSLTSGSHNEQF
J gene: TRBJ1-2; V gene: TRBV6-1; clone size: NA; CDR3 protein: ASLLATSGFYGYT
J gene: TRBJ2-3; V gene: TRBV6-6; clone size: NA; CDR3 protein: ASSLTDTQY
J gene: TRBJ1-4; V gene: TRBV18; clone size: NA; CDR3 protein: ASSPLGATNEKLF
J gene: TRBJ2-7; V gene: TRBV30; clone size: NA; CDR3 protein: ARDSNSYEQY
J gene: TRBJ2-2; V gene: TRBV25-1; clone size: once; CDR3 protein: ASSAGAGELF
J gene: TRBJ2-5; V gene: TRBV7-3; clone size: once; CDR3 protein: ASSIGLAEKETQY
J gene: TRBJ2-3; V gene: TRBV9; clone size: NA; CDR3 protein: ASSANRVGTDTQY
J gene: TRBJ2-1; V gene: TRBV27; clone size: NA; CDR3 protein: ASSTTSTPFSYNEQF
J gene: TRBJ1-2; V gene: TRBV5-6; clone size: NA; CDR3 protein: ASSFQGEGYT
J gene: TRBJ1-5; V gene: TRBV6-1; clone size: NA; CDR3 protein: ASSTRTGHQPQH
J gene: TRBJ2-2; V gene: TRBV28; clone size: NA; CDR3 protein: ASSLARPDLGELF
J gene: TRBJ1-1; V gene: TRBV10-3; clone size: once; CDR3 protein: AARSSRVTADTEAF
J gene: TRBJ2-3; V gene: TRBV4-2; clone size: NA; CDR3 protein: ASSQAGTSGDTQY
J gene: TRBJ2-7; V gene: TRBV5-6; clone size: NA; CDR3 protein: ASSLRSLAGGPVFYEQY
J gene: TRBJ2-3; V gene: TRBV7-3; clone size: NA; CDR3 protein: ASSLRHGSTDTQY